This T cell receptor beta chain is from a study of post-analysis software for immune sequencing data. Study-level background: As for disease course, relapsing-remitting, secondary progressive and progressive-relapsing multiple sclerosis were all included.

As to this clonotype: Its cognate antigen is unknown.

Germline CDR1 and CDR2: MNHEY and SMNVEV (reference sequence). The V gene lost 0 bases and the J gene lost 4 bases, with 4 bases spanning the gap. This CDR3 comprises 13 residues. Included in the TCR beta cDNA libraries were unique molecular identifiers. When about 1 to 11 million T cells were used, they gave 500,000 or so cDNA molecules. Using its own MiXCR run on the PCR reads, TCRdb lists one record per CDR3 protein. The sample shows about 540,000 distinct CDR3 sequences, less than 40% of them seen only once. Study outcomes and limitations: Controls' normalized Chao1 diversity significantly exceeded that of multiple sclerosis patients. The study found TRBV5-6, TRBV5-1 and TRBV20-1 among a few TRBV segments more frequent in patients than controls.

The chain has TRBV27 and TRBJ1-5; D gene uncertain. This receptor was obtained from a girl aged 2 to 17 with multiple sclerosis. The material sequenced was blood. The CDR3 region has the DNA TGTGCCAGCAGTTTATCGGTGAATCAGCCCCAGCATTTT. It encodes CASSLSVNQPQHF.